These T cell receptor beta chains were read from a single sample in a study of CD8 T cells in Susac syndrome. From the immunoSEQ multiplex PCR reads, TCRdb called clonotypes with MiXCR, one entry per CDR3 protein. The sample consists of 150,000 to 200,000 distinct CDR3 sequences, more than 90% of them appearing once. The sample comprised CD4+ T cells from PBMCs. These TCRs come from a human donor in good health. Both conserved end residues are part of each CDR3. D genes are given only for firm matches. Clone size is shown for a subset of rows, as once, few, many or a class of expanded clone.

cdr3_aa cdr3_nt v_call clone_size d_call j_call
CASSGAQETQYF TGTGCCAGCTCAGGCGCCCAAGAGACCCAGTACTTC TRBV18 NA NA TRBJ2-5
CAIRTSDGRGAFF TGTGCCATCAGGACATCGGACGGGCGAGGGGCTTTCTTT TRBV10-3 NA NA TRBJ1-1
CSARGGIATDTQYF TGCAGTGCTAGAGGGGGAATAGCCACAGATACGCAGTATTTT TRBV20-1 NA NA TRBJ2-3
CASSQDRTDTQYF TGCGCCAGCAGCCAAGATCGCACAGATACGCAGTATTTT TRBV4-3 once NA TRBJ2-3
CSVRGQGESGLHF TGCAGCGTCCGGGGACAGGGTGAGAGCGGCCTCCACTTT TRBV29-1 NA TRBD1 TRBJ1-6
CASSLGYDGSYNEQFF TGTGCCAGCAGCTTGGGGTATGACGGCTCCTACAATGAGCAGTTCTTC TRBV5-6 NA NA TRBJ2-1
CASSPAGGAGTF TGTGCCAGCTCACCAGCCGGTGGGGCGGGCACCTTC TRBV18 NA NA TRBJ1-2
CASSVNGYTF TGCGCCAGCAGCGTAAATGGCTACACCTTC TRBV23-1 NA NA TRBJ1-2
CASSGGDTNSYEQYF TGTGCCAGCAGCGGGGGGGACACCAATTCCTACGAGCAGTACTTC TRBV7-2 NA NA TRBJ2-7
CASSLTGMAYNEQFF TGTGCCAGCAGCTTAACGGGGATGGCCTACAATGAGCAGTTCTTC TRBV7-3 NA NA TRBJ2-1
CASRETGTGSPLHF TGTGCCAGCAGAGAGACAGGGACGGGTTCACCCCTCCACTTT TRBV12-3/TRBV12-4 NA TRBD1 TRBJ1-6
CASSQDAPGLAGVGETQYF TGCGCCAGCAGCCAAGATGCCCCCGGCCTAGCGGGGGTAGGGGAGACCCAGTACTTC TRBV4-3 NA TRBD2 TRBJ2-5
CASSPGLNTGELFF TGTGCCAGCAGTCCGGGACTGAACACCGGGGAGCTGTTTTTT TRBV12-3/TRBV12-4 NA NA TRBJ2-2
CASSHPKRGDEQFF TGTGCCAGCAGCCACCCAAAGCGCGGCGATGAGCAGTTCTTC TRBV4-2 NA NA TRBJ2-1
CASSPPLDRGRYEQYF TGTGCCAGCAGTCCCCCTCTTGACAGGGGGAGATACGAGCAGTACTTC TRBV2 NA TRBD1 TRBJ2-7
CAKPSPTGQYF TGTGCCAAACCCTCGCCGACAGGGCAGTACTTC TRBV27 NA NA TRBJ2-7
CASSRGVRVNTEAFF TGTGCCAGCAGCCGAGGGGTCAGGGTGAACACTGAAGCTTTCTTT TRBV7-2 NA NA TRBJ1-1
CASSDQVGGTQYF TGTGCCAGCAGTGACCAGGTTGGGGGGACCCAGTACTTC TRBV2 NA NA TRBJ2-5
CASSFTTFVQETQYF TGCGCCAGCAGCTTCACGACTTTCGTCCAAGAGACCCAGTACTTC TRBV5-1 NA NA TRBJ2-5
CASSVGTNYGYTF TGTGCCAGCAGCGTAGGGACCAACTATGGCTACACCTTC TRBV9 NA NA TRBJ1-2
CASSSQPGNGNTIYF TGTGCCAGCAGCTCACAGCCGGGAAATGGAAACACCATATATTTT TRBV11-3 NA NA TRBJ1-3
CASSRSRGRPYF TGTGCCAGCAGCCGGAGTAGGGGGCGGCCGTACTTC TRBV6-5 NA TRBD1 TRBJ2-7
CASSQDKSVETQYF TGTGCCAGCAGCCAAGATAAGAGCGTTGAGACCCAGTACTTC TRBV4-2 NA NA TRBJ2-5
CASSAGTVNQPQHF TGTGCCAGCAGCGCCGGGACAGTCAATCAGCCCCAGCATTTT TRBV7-2 NA TRBD1 TRBJ1-5
CAWSDGQGSPYEQYF TGTGCCTGGAGTGATGGACAGGGATCTCCCTACGAGCAGTACTTC TRBV30 NA TRBD1 TRBJ2-7
CASSPTGGTGTYEQYF TGTGCCAGCAGTCCTACTGGGGGGACAGGGACCTACGAGCAGTACTTC TRBV6-1 NA TRBD1 TRBJ2-7
CASSPLVGQTEAFF TGCGCCAGCAGCCCCTTAGTGGGGCAAACTGAAGCTTTCTTT TRBV4-3 NA NA TRBJ1-1
CASKGTGGYEQYF TGTGCCAGCAAAGGGACAGGGGGCTACGAGCAGTACTTC TRBV12-3/TRBV12-4 NA TRBD1 TRBJ2-7
CASNLRLADTQYF TGTGCCAGCAACCTCCGACTAGCAGATACGCAGTATTTT TRBV6-2/TRBV6-3 NA NA TRBJ2-3
CASSLATHLSTDTQYF TGCGCCAGCAGCTTGGCCACGCACCTTAGCACAGATACGCAGTATTTT TRBV5-1 NA NA TRBJ2-3
CSAMGLAVRTQYF TGCAGTGCAATGGGACTAGCGGTAAGGACGCAGTATTTT TRBV20-1 NA TRBD2 TRBJ2-3
CSAGDTNEKLFF TGCAGTGCTGGGGACACTAATGAAAAACTGTTTTTT TRBV20-1 NA NA TRBJ1-4
CALGLFLETQYF TGCGCTCTCGGACTTTTTTTAGAGACCCAGTACTTC TRBV23-1 NA NA TRBJ2-5
CASSSEWSSGTIQYF TGTGCCAGCAGCTCAGAATGGTCTAGTGGGACCATTCAGTACTTC TRBV7-2 NA NA TRBJ2-4
CASSQAGGGQPQHF TGTGCCAGCAGCCAAGCCGGGGGCGGTCAGCCCCAGCATTTT TRBV3-1 NA NA TRBJ1-5
CASRPDIASNTEAFF TGTGCCAGCAGGCCCGACATTGCGTCGAACACTGAAGCTTTCTTT TRBV3-1 NA NA TRBJ1-1
CSVASETNQPQHF TGCAGCGTTGCGTCGGAAACCAATCAGCCCCAGCATTTT TRBV29-1 NA NA TRBJ1-5
CASSAQYF TGTGCCAGCAGCGCGCAGTACTTC TRBV7-9 NA NA TRBJ2-5
CASSYSGGTEAFF TGTGCCAGCAGTTACTCGGGGGGCACTGAAGCTTTCTTT TRBV6-2/TRBV6-3 NA NA TRBJ1-1
CASSVAARGNQPQHF TGTGCCAGCAGTGTAGCGGCCAGGGGCAATCAGCCCCAGCATTTT TRBV2 once NA TRBJ1-5
CASSYTLVGKETQYF TGTGCCAGCAGTTACACACTGGTGGGGAAAGAGACCCAGTACTTC TRBV6-2/TRBV6-3 NA NA TRBJ2-5
CSAELGMNTEAFF TGCAGCGCAGAGCTGGGGATGAACACTGAAGCTTTCTTT TRBV29-1 NA NA TRBJ1-1
CASSLAGTKRIPYEQYF TGTGCCAGCAGCTTAGCCGGGACAAAAAGGATCCCCTACGAGCAGTACTTC TRBV7-9 NA NA TRBJ2-7
CASRTGIRETQYF TGTGCCAGCAGAACAGGGATCCGAGAGACCCAGTACTTC TRBV6-5 once NA TRBJ2-5
CSAWREETQYF TGCAGTGCATGGAGGGAAGAGACCCAGTACTTC TRBV20-1 NA NA TRBJ2-5
CASTGTDKETQYF TGTGCCAGTACCGGGACCGATAAAGAGACCCAGTACTTC TRBV19 NA NA TRBJ2-5